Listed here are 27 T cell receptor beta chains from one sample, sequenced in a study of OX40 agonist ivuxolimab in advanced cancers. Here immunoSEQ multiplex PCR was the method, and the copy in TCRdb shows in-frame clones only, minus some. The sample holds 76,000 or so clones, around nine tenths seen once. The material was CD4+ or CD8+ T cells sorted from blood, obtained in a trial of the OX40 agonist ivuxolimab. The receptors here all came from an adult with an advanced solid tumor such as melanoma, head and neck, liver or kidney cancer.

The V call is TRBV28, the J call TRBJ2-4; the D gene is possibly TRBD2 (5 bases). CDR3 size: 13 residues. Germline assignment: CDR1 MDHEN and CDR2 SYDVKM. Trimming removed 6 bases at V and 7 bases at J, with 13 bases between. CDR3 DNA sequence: TGTGCCAGCAGCTTAACCGGGATTAACATTCAGTACTTC. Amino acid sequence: CASSLTGINIQYF.

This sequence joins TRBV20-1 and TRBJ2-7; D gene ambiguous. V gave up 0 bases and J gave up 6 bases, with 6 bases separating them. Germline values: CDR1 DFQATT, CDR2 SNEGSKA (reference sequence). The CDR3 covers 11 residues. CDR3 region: CSARDQAEQYF. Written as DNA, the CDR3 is TGCAGTGCTAGAGATCAGGCCGAGCAGTACTTC.

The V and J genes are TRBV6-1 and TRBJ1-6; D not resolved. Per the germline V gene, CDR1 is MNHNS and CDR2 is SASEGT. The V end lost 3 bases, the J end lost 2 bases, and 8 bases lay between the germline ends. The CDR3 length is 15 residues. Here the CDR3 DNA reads TGTGCCAGCAGTGAGGTCGAACCCTATAATTCACCCCTCCACTTT. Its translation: CASSEVEPYNSPLHF.

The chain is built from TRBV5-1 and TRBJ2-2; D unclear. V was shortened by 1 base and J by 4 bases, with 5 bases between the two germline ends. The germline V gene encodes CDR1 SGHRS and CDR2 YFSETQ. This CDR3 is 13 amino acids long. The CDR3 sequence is CASSLRPTGELFF. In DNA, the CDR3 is TGCGCCAGCAGCTTGCGGCCCACCGGGGAGCTGTTTTTT.

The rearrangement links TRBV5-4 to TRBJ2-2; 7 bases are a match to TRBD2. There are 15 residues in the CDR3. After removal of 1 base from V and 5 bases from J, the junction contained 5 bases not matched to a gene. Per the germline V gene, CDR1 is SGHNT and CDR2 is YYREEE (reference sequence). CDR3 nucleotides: TGTGCCAGCAGCTTGCAGCTAGCGGCTACCGGGGAGCTGTTTTTT. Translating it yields CASSLQLAATGELFF.

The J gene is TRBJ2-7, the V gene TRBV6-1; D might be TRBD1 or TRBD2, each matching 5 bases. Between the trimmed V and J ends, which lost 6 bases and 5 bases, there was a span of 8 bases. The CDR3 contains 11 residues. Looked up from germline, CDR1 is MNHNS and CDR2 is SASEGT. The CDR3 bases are TGTGCCAGCAGGGGGGTCGACGAGCAGTACTTC. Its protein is CASRGVDEQYF.

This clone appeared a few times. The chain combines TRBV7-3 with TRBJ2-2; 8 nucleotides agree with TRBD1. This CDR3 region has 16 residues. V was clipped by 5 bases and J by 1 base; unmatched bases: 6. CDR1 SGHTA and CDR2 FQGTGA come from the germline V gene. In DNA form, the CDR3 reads TGTGCCAGCAGCCGGCACGGGACAGGGAACACCGGGGAGCTGTTTTTT. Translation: CASSRHGTGNTGELFF.

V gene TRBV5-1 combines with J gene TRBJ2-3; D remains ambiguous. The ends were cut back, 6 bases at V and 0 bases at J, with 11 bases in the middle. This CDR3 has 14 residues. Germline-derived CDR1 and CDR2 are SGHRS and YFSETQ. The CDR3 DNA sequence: TGCGCCAGCAAGGCGCTAGTGAGCACAGATACGCAGTATTTT. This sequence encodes CASKALVSTDTQYF.

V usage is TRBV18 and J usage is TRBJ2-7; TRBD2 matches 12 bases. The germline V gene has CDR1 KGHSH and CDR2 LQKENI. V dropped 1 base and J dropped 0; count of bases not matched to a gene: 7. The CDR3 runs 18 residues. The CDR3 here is CASSPLASGRGRSYEQYF. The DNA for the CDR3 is TGTGCCAGCTCACCACTTGCTAGCGGGAGGGGCCGCTCCTACGAGCAGTACTTC.

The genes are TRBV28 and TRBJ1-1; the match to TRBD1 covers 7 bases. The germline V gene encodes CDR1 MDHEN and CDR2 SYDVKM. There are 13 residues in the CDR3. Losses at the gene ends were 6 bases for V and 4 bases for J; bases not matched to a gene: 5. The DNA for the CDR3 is TGTGCCAGCAGAGGGACAGTAAGCACTGAAGCTTTCTTT. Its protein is CASRGTVSTEAFF.

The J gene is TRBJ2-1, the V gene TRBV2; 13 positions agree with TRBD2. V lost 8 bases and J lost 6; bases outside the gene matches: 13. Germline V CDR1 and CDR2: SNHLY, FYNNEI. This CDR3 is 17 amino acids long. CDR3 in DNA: TGTGCCAGCTACTTGGTGGGACTAGCGGGACCGGGCAATGAGCAGTTCTTC. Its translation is CASYLVGLAGPGNEQFF.

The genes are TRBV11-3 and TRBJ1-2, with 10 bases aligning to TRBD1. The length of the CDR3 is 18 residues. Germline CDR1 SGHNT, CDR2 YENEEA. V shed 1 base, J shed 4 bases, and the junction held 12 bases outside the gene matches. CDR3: CASSLGYWTGGTLYGYTF. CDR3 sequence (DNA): TGTGCCAGCAGCTTAGGATATTGGACAGGGGGGACCCTCTATGGCTACACCTTC.

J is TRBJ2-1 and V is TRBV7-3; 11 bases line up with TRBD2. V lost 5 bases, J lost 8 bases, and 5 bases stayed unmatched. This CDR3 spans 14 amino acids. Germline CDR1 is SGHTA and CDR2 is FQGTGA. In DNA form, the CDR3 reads TGTGCCAGCAGCCCACTAGCGGGAGAACATGAGCAGTTCTTC. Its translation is CASSPLAGEHEQFF.

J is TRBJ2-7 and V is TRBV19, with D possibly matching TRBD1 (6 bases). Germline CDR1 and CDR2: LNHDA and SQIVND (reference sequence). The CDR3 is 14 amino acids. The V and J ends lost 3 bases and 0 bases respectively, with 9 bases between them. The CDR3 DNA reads TGTGCCAGTAGTATGAGAGGGGGCTCCTACGAGCAGTACTTC. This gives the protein CASSMRGGSYEQYF.

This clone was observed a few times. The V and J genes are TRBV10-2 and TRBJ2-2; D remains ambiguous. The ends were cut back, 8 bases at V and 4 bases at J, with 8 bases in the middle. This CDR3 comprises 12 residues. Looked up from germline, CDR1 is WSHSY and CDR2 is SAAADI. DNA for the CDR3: TGCGCCAGCGGCTATATCACCGGGGAGCTGTTTTTT. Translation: CASGYITGELFF.

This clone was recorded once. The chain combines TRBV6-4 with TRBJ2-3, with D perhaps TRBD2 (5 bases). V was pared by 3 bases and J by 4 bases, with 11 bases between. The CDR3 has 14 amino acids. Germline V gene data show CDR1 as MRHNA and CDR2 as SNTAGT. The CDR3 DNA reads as TGTGCCAGCAGTGAGGTGGGAGAAGCAGATACGCAGTATTTT. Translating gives CASSEVGEADTQYF.

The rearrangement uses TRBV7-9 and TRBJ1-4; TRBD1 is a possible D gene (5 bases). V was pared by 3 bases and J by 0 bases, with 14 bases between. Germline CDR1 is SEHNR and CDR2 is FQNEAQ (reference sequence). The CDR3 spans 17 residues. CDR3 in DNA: TGTGCCAGCAGCTTTCTTAGACAGCCTACAACTAATGAAAAACTGTTTTTT. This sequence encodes CASSFLRQPTTNEKLFF.

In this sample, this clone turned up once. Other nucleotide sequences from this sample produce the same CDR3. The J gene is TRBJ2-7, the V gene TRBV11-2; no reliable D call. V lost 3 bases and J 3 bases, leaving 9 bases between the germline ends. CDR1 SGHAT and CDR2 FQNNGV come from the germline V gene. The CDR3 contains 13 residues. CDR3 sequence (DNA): TGTGCCAGCAGCTTGGGTAGCAGCTACGAGCAGTACTTC. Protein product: CASSLGSSYEQYF. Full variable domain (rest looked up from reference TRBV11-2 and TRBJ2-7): EAGVAQSPRYKIIEKRQSVAFWCNPISGHATLYWYQQILGQGPKLLIQFQNNGVVDDSQLPKDRFSAERLKGVDSTLKIQPAKLEDSAVYLCASSLGSSYEQYFGPGTRLTVT.

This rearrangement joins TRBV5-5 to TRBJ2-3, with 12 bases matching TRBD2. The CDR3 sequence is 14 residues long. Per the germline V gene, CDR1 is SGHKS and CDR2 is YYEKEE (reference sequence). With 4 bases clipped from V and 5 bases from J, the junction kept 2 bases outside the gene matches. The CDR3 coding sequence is TGTGCCAGCAGCGGACTAGCGGGGTTAGATACGCAGTATTTT. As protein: CASSGLAGLDTQYF. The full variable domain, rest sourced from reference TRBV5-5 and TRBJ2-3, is DAGVTQSPTHLIKTRGQQVTLRCSPISGHKSVSWYQQVLGQGPQFIFQYYEKEERGRGNFPDRFSARQFPNYSSELNVNALLLGDSALYLCASSGLAGLDTQYFGPGTRLTVL.

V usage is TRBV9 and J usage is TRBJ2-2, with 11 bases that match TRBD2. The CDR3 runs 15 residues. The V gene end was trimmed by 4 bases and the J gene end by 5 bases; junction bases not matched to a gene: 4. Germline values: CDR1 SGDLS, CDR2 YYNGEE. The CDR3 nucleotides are TGTGCCAGCAGCCCCCGACTAGCGGGAACCGGGGAGCTGTTTTTT. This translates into CASSPRLAGTGELFF.

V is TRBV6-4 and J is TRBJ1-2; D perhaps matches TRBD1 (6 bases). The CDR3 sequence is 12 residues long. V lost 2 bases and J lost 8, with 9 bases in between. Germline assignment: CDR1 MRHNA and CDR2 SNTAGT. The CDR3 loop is CASSDQGSGYTF. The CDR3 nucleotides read TGTGCCAGCAGTGACCAGGGGAGCGGCTACACCTTC.

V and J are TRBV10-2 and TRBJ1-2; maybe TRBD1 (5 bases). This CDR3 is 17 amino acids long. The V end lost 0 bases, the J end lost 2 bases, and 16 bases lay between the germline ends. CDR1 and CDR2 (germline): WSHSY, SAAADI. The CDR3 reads CASSESRPGDPNYGYTF. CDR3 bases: TGCGCCAGCAGTGAGTCGAGGCCCGGGGACCCAAACTATGGCTACACCTTC.

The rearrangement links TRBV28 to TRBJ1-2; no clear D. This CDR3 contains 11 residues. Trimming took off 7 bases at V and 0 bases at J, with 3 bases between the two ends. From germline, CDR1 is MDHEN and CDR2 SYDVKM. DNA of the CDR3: TGTGCCAGCAATTCTAACTATGGCTACACCTTC. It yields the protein CASNSNYGYTF.

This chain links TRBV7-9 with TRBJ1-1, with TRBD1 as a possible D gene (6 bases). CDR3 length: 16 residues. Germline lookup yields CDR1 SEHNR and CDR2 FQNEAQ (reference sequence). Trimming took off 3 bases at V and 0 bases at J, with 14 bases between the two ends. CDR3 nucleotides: TGTGCCAGCAGCTTGGGGGCCGGGGGTTTGAACACTGAAGCTTTCTTT. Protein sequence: CASSLGAGGLNTEAFF.

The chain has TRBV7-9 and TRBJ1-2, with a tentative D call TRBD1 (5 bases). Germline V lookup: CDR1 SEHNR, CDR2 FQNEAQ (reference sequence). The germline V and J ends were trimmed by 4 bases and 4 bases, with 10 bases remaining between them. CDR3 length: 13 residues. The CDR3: CASSSLDIYGYTF. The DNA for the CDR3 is TGTGCCAGCAGCTCCCTGGACATCTATGGCTACACCTTC. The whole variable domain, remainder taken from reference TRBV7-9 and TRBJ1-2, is DTGVSQNPRHKITKRGQNVTFRCDPISEHNRLYWYRQTLGQGPEFLTYFQNEAQLEKSRLLSDRFSAERPKGSFSTLEIQRTEQGDSAMYLCASSSLDIYGYTFGSGTRLTVV.

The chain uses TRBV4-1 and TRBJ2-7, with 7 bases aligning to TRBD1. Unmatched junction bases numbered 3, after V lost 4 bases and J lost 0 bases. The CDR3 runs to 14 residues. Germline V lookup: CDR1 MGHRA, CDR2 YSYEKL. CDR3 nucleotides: TGCGCCAGCAGCCCGGGACAGAGCTCCTACGAGCAGTACTTC. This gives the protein CASSPGQSSYEQYF.

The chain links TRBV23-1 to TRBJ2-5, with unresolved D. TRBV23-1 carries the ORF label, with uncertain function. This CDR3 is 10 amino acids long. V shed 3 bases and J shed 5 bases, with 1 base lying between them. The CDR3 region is CASSQETQYF. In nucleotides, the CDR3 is TGCGCCAGCAGTCAGGAGACCCAGTACTTC.